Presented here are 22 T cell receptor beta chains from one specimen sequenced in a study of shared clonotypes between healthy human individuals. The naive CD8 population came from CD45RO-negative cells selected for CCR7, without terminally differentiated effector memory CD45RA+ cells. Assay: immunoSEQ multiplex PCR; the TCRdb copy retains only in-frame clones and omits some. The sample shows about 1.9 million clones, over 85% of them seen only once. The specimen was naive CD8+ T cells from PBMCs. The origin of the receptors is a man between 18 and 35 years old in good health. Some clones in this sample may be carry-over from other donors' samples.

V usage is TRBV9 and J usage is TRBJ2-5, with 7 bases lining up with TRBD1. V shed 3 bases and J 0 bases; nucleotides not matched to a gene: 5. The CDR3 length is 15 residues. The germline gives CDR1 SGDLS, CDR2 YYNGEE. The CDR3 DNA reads TGTGCCAGCAGCGCGGGGACAGCCCACCAAGAGACCCAGTACTTC. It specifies CASSAGTAHQETQYF.

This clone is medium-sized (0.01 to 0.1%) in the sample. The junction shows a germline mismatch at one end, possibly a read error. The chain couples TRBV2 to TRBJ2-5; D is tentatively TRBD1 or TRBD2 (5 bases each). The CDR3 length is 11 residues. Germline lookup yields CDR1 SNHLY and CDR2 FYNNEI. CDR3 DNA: TGTGCCAGCAGTGCGGAAAGAGGGGTGGACTTC. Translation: CASSAERGVDF.

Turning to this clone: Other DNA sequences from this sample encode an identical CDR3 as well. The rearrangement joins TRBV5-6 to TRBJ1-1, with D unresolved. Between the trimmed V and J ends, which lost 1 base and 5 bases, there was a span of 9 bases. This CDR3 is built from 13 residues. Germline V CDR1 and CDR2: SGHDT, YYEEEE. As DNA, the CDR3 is TGTGCCAGCAGCTTGTTATCCGGAACTGAAGCTTTCTTT. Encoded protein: CASSLLSGTEAFF.

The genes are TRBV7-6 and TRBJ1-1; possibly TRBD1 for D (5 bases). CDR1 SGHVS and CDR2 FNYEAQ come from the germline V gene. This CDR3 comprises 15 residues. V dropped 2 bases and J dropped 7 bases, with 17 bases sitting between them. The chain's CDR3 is CASSLLPGTGGEAFF. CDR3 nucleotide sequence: TGTGCCAGCAGCTTACTCCCCGGGACGGGGGGTGAAGCTTTCTTT.

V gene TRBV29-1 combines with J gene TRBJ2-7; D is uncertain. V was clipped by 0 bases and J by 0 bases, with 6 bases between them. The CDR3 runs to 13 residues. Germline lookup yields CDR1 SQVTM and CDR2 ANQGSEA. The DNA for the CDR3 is TGCAGCGTTGAAGACAACAGCTCCTACGAGCAGTACTTC. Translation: CSVEDNSSYEQYF.

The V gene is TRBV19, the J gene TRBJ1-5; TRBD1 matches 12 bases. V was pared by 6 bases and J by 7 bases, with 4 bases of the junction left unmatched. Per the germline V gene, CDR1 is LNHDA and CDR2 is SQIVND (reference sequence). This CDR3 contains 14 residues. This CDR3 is CASRPGQGAQPQHF. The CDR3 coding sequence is TGTGCCAGTAGGCCGGGACAGGGGGCCCAGCCCCAGCATTTT.

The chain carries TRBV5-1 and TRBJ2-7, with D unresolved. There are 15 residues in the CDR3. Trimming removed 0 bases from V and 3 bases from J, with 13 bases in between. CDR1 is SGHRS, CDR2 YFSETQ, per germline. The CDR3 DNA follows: TGCGCCAGCAGCTTGGAACTGGGAACGGTCTACGAGCAGTACTTC. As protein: CASSLELGTVYEQYF.

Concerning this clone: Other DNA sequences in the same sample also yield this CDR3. CDR3 residues: CASSLLENTEAFF. In DNA, the CDR3 is TGTGCCAGCAGTTTATTGGAGAACACTGAAGCTTTCTTT. The V call is TRBV28, the J call TRBJ1-1; no reliable D call. This CDR3 comprises 13 residues. Deletions cut 1 base from V and 1 base from J, with 4 bases between. Germline CDR1 MDHEN, CDR2 SYDVKM.

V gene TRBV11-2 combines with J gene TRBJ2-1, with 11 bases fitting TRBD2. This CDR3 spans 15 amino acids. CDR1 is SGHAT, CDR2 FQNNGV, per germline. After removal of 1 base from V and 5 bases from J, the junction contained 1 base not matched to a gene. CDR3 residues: CASSLASGRHNEQFF. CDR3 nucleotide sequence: TGTGCCAGCAGCTTAGCTAGCGGGAGGCACAATGAGCAGTTCTTC. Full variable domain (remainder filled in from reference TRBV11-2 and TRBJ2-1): EAGVAQSPRYKIIEKRQSVAFWCNPISGHATLYWYQQILGQGPKLLIQFQNNGVVDDSQLPKDRFSAERLKGVDSTLKIQPAKLEDSAVYLCASSLASGRHNEQFFGPGTRLTVL.

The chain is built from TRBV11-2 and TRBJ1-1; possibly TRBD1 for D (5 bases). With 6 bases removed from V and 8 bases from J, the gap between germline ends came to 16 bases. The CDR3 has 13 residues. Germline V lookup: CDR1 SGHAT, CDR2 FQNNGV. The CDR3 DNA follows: TGTGCCAGCAGAAAAGGGGAACAATGGGAAGCTTTCTTT. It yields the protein CASRKGEQWEAFF.

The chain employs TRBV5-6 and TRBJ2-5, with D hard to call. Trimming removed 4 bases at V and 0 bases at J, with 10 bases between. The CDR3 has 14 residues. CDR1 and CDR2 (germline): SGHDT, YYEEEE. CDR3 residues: CASSGPGYQETQYF. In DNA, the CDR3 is TGTGCCAGCAGCGGACCTGGGTACCAAGAGACCCAGTACTTC.

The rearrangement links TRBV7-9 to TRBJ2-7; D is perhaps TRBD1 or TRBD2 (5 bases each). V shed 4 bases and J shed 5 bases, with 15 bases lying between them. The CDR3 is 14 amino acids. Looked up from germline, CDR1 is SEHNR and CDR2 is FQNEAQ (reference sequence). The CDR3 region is CASSSGPGADEQYF. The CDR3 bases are TGTGCCAGCAGCTCCGGACCCGGGGCCGACGAGCAGTACTTC.

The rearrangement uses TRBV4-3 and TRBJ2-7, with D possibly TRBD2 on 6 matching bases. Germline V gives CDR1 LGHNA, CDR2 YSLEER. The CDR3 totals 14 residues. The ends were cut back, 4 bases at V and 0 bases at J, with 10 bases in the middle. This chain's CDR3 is CASSLAASSYEQYF. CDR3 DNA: TGCGCCAGCAGCCTAGCGGCAAGCTCCTACGAGCAGTACTTC.

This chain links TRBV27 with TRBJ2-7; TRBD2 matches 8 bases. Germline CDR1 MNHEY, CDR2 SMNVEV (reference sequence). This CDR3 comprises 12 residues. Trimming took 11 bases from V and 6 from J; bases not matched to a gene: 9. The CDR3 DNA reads TGTGCCGCCCGGGGGGGAATGGGCGAGCAGTACTTC. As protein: CAARGGMGEQYF.

Here the CDR3 DNA reads TGTGCCATCAGTGAGTCGAGGGCGGACAAACTATACGGTACGCAGTATTTT. It encodes CAISESRADKLYGTQYF. This chain joins TRBV10-3 and TRBJ2-3; D possibly uses TRBD1 or TRBD2 (5 bases each). The length of the CDR3 is 17 residues. The V and J ends lost 0 bases and 8 bases respectively, with 21 bases between them. Germline V gene lookup returns CDR1 ENHRY and CDR2 SYGVKD.

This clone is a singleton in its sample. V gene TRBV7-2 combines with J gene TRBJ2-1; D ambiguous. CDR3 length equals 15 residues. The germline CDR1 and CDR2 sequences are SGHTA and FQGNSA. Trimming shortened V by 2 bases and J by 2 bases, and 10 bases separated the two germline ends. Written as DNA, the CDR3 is TGTGCCAGCAGCTTACAACGGGCACCCTACAATGAGCAGTTCTTC. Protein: CASSLQRAPYNEQFF.

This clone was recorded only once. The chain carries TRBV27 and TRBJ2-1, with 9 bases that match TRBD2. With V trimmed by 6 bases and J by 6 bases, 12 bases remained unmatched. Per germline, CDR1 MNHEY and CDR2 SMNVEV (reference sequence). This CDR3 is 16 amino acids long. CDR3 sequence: CASSPSRVSGSNEQFF. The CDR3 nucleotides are TGTGCCAGCAGCCCTTCGAGGGTTAGCGGGAGCAATGAGCAGTTCTTC.

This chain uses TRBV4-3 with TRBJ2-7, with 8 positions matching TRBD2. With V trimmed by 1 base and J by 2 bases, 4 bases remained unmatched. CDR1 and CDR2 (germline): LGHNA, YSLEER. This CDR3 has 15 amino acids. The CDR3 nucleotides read TGCGCCAGCAGCCAAGCTAGCGGGCTGGCCTACGAGCAGTACTTC. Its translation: CASSQASGLAYEQYF.

The CDR3 sequence: CASSLSPDGLEQYF. The CDR3 coding sequence is TGTGCCAGCAGCTTATCACCAGATGGCTTGGAGCAGTACTTC. The genes are TRBV7-3 and TRBJ2-7; no firm D call. Deletions cut 2 bases from V and 7 bases from J, with 15 bases between. Per the germline V gene, CDR1 is SGHTA and CDR2 is FQGTGA. This CDR3 contains 14 residues. The whole variable domain, filled in from reference TRBV7-3 and TRBJ2-7, reads GAGVSQTPSNKVTEKGKYVELRCDPISGHTALYWYRQSLGQGPEFLIYFQGTGAADDSGLPNDRFFAVRPEGSVSTLKIQRTERGDSAVYLCASSLSPDGLEQYFGPGTRLTVT.

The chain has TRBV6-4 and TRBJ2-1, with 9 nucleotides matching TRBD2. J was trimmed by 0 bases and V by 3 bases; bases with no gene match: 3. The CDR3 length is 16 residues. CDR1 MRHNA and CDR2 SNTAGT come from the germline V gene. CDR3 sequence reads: CASSEISGSSYNEQFF. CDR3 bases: TGTGCCAGCAGTGAAATTAGCGGGAGCTCCTACAATGAGCAGTTCTTC.

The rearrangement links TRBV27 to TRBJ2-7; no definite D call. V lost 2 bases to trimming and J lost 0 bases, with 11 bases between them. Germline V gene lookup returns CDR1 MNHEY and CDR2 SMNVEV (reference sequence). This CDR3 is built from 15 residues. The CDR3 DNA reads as TGTGCCAGCAGTTTAATCCCGCCGAGCTCCTACGAGCAGTACTTC. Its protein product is CASSLIPPSSYEQYF.

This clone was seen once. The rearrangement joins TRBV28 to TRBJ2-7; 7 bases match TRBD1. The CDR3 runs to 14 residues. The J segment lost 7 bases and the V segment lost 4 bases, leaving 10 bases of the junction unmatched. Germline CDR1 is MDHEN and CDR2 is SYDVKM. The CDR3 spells CASSYGTAVGEQYF. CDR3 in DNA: TGTGCCAGCAGTTACGGGACAGCGGTGGGAGAGCAGTACTTC.